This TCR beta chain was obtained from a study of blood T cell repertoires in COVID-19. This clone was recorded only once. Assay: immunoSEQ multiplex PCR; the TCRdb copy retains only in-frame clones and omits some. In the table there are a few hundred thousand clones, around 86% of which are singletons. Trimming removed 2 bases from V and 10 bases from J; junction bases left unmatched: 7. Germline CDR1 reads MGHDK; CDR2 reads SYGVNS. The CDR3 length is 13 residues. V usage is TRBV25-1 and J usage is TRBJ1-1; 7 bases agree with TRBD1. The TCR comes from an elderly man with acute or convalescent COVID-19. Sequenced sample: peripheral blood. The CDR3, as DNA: TGTGCCAGCAGTGAAACGACAGGGCGAGGAGCTTTCTTT. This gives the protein CASSETTGRGAFF.